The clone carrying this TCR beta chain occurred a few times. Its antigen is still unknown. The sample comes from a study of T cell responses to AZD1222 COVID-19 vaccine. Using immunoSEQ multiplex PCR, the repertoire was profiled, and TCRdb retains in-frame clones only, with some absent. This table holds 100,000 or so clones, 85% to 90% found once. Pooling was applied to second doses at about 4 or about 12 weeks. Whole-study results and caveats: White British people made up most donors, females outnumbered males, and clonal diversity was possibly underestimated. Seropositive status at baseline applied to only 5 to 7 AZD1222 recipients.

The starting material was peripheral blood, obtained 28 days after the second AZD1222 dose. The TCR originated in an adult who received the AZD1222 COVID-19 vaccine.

DNA for the CDR3: TGTGCCAGCAGCCCTCGGCTGGGGGTCTCTGGAAACACCATATATTTT. Translating it yields CASSPRLGVSGNTIYF. This sequence joins TRBV7-8 and TRBJ1-3, with a weak D call TRBD1 (5 bases). The germline V and J ends were trimmed by 5 bases and 0 bases, with 14 bases remaining between them. The CDR3 consists of 16 residues. In germline, CDR1 is SGHVS, CDR2 FQNEAQ.